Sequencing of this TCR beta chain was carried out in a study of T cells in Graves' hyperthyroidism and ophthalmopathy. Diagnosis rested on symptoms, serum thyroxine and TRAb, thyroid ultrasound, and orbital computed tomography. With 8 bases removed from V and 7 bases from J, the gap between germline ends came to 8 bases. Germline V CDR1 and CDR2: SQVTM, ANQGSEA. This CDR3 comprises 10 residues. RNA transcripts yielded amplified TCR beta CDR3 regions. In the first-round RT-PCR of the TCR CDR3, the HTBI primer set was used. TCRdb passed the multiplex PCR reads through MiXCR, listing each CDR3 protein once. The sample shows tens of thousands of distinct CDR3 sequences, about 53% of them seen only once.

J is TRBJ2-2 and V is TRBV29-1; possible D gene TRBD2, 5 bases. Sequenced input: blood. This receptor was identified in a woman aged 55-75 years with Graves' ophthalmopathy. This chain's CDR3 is CSLAGGELFF. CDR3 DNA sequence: TGCAGCTTGGCGGGCGGGGAGCTGTTTTTT.